The entry that follows covers one TCR beta chain sequence. The germline gives CDR1 MGHDK, CDR2 SYGVNS. Trimming shortened V by 5 bases and J by 1 base, and 7 bases separated the two germline ends. There are 13 residues in the CDR3. These data come from a study of shared clonotypes between healthy human individuals. TCRdb keeps only in-frame clones here, not all; method: immunoSEQ multiplex PCR. Here the sample spans 600,000 to 800,000 clones, roughly two thirds being singletons. The origin of this receptor is a young woman in good health. This chain uses TRBV25-1 with TRBJ2-3, with D unclear. Source material: memory CD4+ T cells sorted from blood. Subset of the sample: CD45RA-negative fraction. The chain's CDR3 is CASSPSGTDTQYF. In nucleotides, the CDR3 is TGTGCCAGCAGTCCCAGCGGCACAGATACGCAGTATTTT.